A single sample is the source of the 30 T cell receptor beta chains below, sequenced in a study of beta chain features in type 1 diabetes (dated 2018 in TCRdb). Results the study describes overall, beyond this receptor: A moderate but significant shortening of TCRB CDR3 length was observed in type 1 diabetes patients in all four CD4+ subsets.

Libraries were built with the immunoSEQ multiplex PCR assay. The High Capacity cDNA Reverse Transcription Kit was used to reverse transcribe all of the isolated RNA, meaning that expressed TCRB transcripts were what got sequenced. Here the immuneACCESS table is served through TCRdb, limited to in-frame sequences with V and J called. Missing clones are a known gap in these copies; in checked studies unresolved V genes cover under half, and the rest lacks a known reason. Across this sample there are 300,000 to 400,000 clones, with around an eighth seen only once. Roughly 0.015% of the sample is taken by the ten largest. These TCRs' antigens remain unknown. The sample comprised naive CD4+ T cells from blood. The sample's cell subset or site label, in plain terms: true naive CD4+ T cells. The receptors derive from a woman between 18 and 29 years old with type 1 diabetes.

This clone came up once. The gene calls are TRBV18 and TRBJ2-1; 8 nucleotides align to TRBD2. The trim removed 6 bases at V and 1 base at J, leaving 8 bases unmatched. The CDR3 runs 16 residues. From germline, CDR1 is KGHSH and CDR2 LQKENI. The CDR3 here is CASSSLAGSSYNEQFF. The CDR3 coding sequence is TGTGCCAGCTCGTCCTTAGCGGGGAGTTCCTACAATGAGCAGTTCTTC.

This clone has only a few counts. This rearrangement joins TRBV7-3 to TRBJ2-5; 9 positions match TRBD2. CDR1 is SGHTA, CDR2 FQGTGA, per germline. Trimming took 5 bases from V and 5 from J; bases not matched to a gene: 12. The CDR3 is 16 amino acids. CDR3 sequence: CASSPGNSGSGETQYF. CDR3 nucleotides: TGTGCCAGCAGCCCAGGAAATAGCGGGAGTGGGGAGACCCAGTACTTC. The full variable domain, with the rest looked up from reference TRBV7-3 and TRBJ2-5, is GAGVSQTPSNKVTEKGKYVELRCDPISGHTALYWYRQSLGQGPEFLIYFQGTGAADDSGLPNDRFFAVRPEGSVSTLKIQRTERGDSAVYLCASSPGNSGSGETQYFGPGTRLLVL.

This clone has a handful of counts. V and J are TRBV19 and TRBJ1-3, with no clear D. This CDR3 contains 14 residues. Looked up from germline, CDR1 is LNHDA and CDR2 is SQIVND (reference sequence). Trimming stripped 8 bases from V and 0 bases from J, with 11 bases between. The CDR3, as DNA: TGTGCCAGTGAACGAGCCTACTCTGGAAACACCATATATTTT. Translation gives CASERAYSGNTIYF.

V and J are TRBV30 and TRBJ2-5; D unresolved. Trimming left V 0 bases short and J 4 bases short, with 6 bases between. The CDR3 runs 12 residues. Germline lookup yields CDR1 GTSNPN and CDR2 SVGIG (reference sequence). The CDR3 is CAWSVGLETQYF. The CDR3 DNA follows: TGTGCCTGGAGTGTGGGCCTAGAGACCCAGTACTTC. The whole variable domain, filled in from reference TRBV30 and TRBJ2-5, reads SQTIHQWPATLVQPVGSPLSLECTVEGTSNPNLYWYRQAAGRGLQLLFYSVGIGQISSEVPQNLSASRPQDRQFILSSKKLLLSDSGFYLCAWSVGLETQYFGPGTRLLVL.

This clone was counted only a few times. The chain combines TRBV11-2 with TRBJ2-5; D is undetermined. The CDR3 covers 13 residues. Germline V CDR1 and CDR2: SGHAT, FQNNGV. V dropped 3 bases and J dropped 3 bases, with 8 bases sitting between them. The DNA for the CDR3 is TGTGCCAGCAGCTTGAGCCCTAAAGAGACCCAGTACTTC. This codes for CASSLSPKETQYF.

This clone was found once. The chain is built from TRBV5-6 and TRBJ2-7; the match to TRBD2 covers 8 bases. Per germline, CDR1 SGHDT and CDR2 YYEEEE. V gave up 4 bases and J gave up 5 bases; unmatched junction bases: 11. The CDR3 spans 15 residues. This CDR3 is CASSPRGLGGHEQYV. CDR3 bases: TGTGCCAGCAGCCCGAGGGGACTAGGCGGGCACGAGCAGTACGTC.

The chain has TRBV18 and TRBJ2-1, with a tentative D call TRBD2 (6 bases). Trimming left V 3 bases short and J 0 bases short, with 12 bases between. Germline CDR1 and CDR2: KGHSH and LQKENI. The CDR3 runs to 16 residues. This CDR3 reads CASSPPGLHSYNEQFF. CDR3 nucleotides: TGTGCCAGCTCACCGCCGGGACTCCACTCCTACAATGAGCAGTTCTTC.

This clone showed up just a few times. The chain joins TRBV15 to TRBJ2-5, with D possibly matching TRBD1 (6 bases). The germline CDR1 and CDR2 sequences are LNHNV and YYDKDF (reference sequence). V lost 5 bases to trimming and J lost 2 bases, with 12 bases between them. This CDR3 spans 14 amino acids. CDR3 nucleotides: TGTGCCACCAGCCGGGGACAATCACAAGAGACCCAGTACTTC. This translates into CATSRGQSQETQYF. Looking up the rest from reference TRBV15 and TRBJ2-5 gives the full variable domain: DAMVIQNPRYQVTQFGKPVTLSCSQTLNHNVMYWYQQKSSQAPKLLFHYYDKDFNNEADTPDNFQSRRPNTSFCFLDIRSPGLGDTAMYLCATSRGQSQETQYFGPGTRLLVL.

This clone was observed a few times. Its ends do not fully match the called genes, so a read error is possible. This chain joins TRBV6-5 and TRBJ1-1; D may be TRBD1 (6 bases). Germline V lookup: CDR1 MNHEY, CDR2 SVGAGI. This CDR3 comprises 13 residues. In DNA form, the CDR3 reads TGTGCCAGCAGTTACTCGGGTCAGGGGACGGCGATCTTT. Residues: CASSYSGQGTAIF.

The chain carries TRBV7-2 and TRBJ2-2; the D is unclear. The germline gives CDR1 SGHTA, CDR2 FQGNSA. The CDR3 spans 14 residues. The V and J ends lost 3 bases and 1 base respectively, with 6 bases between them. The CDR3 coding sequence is TGTGCCAGCAGCTTGGCGGTGAACACCGGGGAGCTGTTTTTT. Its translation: CASSLAVNTGELFF.

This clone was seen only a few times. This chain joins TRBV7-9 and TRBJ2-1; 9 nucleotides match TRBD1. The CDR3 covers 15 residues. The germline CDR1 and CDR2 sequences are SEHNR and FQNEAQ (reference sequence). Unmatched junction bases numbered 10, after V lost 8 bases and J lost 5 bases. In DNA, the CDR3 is TGTGCCAGCTTACCGGGACAGGGCCCGAACAATGAGCAGTTCTTC. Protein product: CASLPGQGPNNEQFF. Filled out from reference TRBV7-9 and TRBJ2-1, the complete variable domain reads DTGVSQNPRHKITKRGQNVTFRCDPISEHNRLYWYRQTLGQGPEFLTYFQNEAQLEKSRLLSDRFSAERPKGSFSTLEIQRTEQGDSAMYLCASLPGQGPNNEQFFGPGTRLTVL.

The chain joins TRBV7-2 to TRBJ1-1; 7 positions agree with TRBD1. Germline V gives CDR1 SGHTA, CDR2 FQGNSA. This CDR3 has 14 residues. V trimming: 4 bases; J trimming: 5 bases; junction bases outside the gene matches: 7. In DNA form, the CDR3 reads TGTGCCAGCAGCTACCGGGGACAGCAGACTGAAGCTTTCTTT. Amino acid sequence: CASSYRGQQTEAFF.

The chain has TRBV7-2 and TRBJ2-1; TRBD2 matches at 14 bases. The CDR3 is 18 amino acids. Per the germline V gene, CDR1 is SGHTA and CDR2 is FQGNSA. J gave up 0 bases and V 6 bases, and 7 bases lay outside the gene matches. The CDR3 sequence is CASRGTSGSESSYNEQFF. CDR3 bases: TGTGCCAGCAGGGGGACTAGCGGGAGCGAGAGCTCCTACAATGAGCAGTTCTTC.

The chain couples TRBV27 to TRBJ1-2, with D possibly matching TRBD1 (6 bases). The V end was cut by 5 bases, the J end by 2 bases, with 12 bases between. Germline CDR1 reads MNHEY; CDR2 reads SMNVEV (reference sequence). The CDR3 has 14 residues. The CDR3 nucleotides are TGTGCCAGCAGTCCGAGAACAGGGAACTATGGCTACACCTTC. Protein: CASSPRTGNYGYTF.

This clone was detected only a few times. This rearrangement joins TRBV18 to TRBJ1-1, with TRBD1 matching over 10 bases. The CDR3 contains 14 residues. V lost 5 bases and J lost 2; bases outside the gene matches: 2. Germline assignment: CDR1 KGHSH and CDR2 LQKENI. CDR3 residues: CASSWDRGNTEAFF. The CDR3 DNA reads TGTGCCAGCTCATGGGACAGGGGAAACACTGAAGCTTTCTTT. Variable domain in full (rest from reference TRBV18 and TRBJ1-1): NAGVMQNPRHLVRRRGQEARLRCSPMKGHSHVYWYRQLPEEGLKFMVYLQKENIIDESGMPKERFSAEFPKEGPSILRIQQVVRGDSAAYFCASSWDRGNTEAFFGQGTRLTVV.

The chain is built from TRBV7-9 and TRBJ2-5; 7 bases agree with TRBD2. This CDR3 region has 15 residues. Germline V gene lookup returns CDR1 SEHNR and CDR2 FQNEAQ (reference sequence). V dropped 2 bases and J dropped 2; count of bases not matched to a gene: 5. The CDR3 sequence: CASSLRASGQETQYF. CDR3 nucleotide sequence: TGTGCCAGCAGCTTAAGGGCTAGCGGTCAAGAGACCCAGTACTTC. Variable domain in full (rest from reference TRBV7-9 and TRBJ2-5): DTGVSQNPRHKITKRGQNVTFRCDPISEHNRLYWYRQTLGQGPEFLTYFQNEAQLEKSRLLSDRFSAERPKGSFSTLEIQRTEQGDSAMYLCASSLRASGQETQYFGPGTRLLVL.

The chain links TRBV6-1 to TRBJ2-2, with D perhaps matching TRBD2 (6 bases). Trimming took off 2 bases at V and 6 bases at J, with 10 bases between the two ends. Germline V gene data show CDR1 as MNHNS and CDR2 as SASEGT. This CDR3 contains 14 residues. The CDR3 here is CASSEIWEAGELFF. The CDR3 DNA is TGTGCCAGCAGTGAAATTTGGGAGGCCGGGGAGCTGTTTTTT.

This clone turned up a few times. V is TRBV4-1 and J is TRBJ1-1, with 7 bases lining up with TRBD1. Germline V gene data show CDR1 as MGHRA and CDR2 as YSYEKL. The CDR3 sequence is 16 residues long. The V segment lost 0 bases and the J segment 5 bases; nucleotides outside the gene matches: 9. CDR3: CASSQDLQGQDTEAFF. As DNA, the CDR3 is TGCGCCAGCAGCCAAGACCTACAGGGGCAGGATACTGAAGCTTTCTTT.

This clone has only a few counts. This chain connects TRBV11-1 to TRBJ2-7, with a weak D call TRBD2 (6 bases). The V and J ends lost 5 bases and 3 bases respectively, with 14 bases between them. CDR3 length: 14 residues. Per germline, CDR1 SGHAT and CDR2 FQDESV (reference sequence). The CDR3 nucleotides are TGTGCCAGCAGCGAACAGGCGGGGTTCTACGAGCAGTACTTC. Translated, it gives CASSEQAGFYEQYF.

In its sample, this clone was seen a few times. The CDR3 DNA is TGTGCCAGTAGTATAGACGGGACAGGGGTAGGGAATGAGCAGTTCTTC. Amino acid sequence: CASSIDGTGVGNEQFF. The chain couples TRBV19 to TRBJ2-1; 10 bases align to TRBD1. Losses at the gene ends were 0 bases for V and 7 bases for J; bases not matched to a gene: 6. CDR1 is LNHDA, CDR2 SQIVND, per germline (reference sequence). This CDR3 has 16 amino acids.

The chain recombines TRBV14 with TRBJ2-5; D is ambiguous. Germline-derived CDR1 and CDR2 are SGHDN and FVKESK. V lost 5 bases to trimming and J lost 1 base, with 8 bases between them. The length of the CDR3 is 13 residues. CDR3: CASSSRLQETQYF. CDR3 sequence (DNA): TGTGCCAGCAGCTCCCGACTCCAAGAGACCCAGTACTTC.

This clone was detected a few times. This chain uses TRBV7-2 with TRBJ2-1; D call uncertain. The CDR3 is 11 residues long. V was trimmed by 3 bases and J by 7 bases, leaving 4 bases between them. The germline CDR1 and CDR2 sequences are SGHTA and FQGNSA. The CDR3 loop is CASSFLNEQFF. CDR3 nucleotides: TGTGCCAGCAGCTTCTTGAATGAGCAGTTCTTC.

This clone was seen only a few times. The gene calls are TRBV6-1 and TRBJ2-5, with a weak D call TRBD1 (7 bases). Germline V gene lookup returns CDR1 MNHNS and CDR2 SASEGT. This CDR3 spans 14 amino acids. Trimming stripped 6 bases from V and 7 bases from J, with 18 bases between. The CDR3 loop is CASSEPRQGGTQYF. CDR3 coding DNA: TGTGCCAGCAGCGAACCTCGACAGGGAGGGACCCAGTACTTC.

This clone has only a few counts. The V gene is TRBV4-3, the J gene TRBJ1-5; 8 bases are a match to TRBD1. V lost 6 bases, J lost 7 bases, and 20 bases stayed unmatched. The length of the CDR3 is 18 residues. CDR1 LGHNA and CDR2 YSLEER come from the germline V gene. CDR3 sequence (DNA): TGCGCCAGCAGTCCCTTCCCGCTGGTAAAACAGGGGGGGCAGCCCCAGCATTTT. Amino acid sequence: CASSPFPLVKQGGQPQHF.

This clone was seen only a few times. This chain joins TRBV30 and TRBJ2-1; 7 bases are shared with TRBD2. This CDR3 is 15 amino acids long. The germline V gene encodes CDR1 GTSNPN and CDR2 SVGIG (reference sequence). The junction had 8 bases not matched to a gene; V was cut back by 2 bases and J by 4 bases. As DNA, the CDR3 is TGTGCCTGGAGTTTAGGGCTAGCGGCTTACAATGAGCAGTTCTTC. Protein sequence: CAWSLGLAAYNEQFF.

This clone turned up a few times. The chain's CDR3 is CASSSAGNNQPQHF. DNA of the CDR3: TGTGCCAGCTCGTCTGCAGGCAACAATCAGCCCCAGCATTTT. The rearrangement links TRBV18 to TRBJ1-5; unclear D gene. V was cut by 6 bases and J by 3 bases, with 12 bases left in between. The CDR3 totals 14 residues. Germline CDR1 reads KGHSH; CDR2 reads LQKENI. The entire variable domain, with the rest obtained from reference TRBV18 and TRBJ1-5, is as follows: NAGVMQNPRHLVRRRGQEARLRCSPMKGHSHVYWYRQLPEEGLKFMVYLQKENIIDESGMPKERFSAEFPKEGPSILRIQQVVRGDSAAYFCASSSAGNNQPQHFGDGTRLSIL.

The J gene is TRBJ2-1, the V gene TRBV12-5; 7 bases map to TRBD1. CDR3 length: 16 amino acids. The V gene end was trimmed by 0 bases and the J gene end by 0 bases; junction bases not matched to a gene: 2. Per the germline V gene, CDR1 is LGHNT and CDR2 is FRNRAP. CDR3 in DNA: TGTGCTAGTGGTTTGGTACAGGGGAGCTCCTACAATGAGCAGTTCTTC. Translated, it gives CASGLVQGSSYNEQFF.

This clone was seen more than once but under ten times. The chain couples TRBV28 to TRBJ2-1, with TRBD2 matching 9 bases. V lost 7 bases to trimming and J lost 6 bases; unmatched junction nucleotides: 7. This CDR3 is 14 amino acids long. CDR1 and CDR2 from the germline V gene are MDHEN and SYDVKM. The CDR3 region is CASIWREGGNEQFF. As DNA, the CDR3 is TGTGCCAGCATTTGGCGGGAGGGCGGCAATGAGCAGTTCTTC.

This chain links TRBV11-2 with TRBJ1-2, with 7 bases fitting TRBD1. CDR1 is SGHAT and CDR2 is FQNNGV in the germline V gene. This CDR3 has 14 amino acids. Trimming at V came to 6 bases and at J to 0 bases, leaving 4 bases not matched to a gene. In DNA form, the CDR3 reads TGTGCCAGCAGACGGGACAGAACTAACTATGGCTACACCTTC. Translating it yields CASRRDRTNYGYTF.

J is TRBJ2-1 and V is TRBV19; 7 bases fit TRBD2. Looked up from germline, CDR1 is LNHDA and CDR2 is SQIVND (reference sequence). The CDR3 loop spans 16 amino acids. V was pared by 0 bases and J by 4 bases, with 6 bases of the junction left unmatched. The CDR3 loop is CASSIESGTPYNEQFF. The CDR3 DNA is TGTGCCAGTAGTATAGAAAGCGGGACCCCGTACAATGAGCAGTTCTTC.